This entry concerns a single T cell receptor beta chain. Its target is unknown. This table comes from immunoSEQ multiplex PCR, and its TCRdb copy is limited to in-frame clones, with some not included. The sample has roughly 2 million clones, less than 95% seen once. This entry is derived from a study of shared clonotypes between healthy human individuals. Study conclusions and caveats: Rarefaction exposed incomplete sorted-subset sequencing despite large depth. The study found about 5% of naive CD4 clonotypes shared across a few donors.

Naive CD8 cells, CD45RO-negative and positively selected for CCR7, excluded terminally differentiated effector memory CD45RA+ cells. Input material: naive CD8+ T cells sorted from blood. The receptor's source is a man younger than 35 in good health.

The CDR3 loop reads CASSVGGTGEDTQYF. CDR3 DNA sequence: TGTGCCAGCAGCGTAGGTGGGACAGGGGAAGATACGCAGTATTTT. J is TRBJ2-3 and V is TRBV9; 10 bases match TRBD1. The V and J ends lost 0 bases and 5 bases, in that order; junction bases with no gene match: 3. This CDR3 is built from 15 residues. Germline CDR1 SGDLS, CDR2 YYNGEE.